The clone carrying this T cell receptor (beta chain) was seen more than once but under ten times. Its matching antigen is unknown. This sample is part of a study of early T cells in non-severe SARS-CoV-2 infection. Study-level information: The authors sequenced bulk RNA from unsorted whole blood, leaving chains unpaired. Study observations and caveats: VDJdb-based annotation leaned toward anti-spike CD8 responses and missed private and CD4 specificities.

Researchers tagged individual cDNA molecules with unique molecular identifiers. One entry per CDR3 protein results from TCRdb running MiXCR on the 5' RACE reads. The sample has 25,000 to 40,000 distinct CDR3 sequences; roughly 5.7% are singletons. Trimming removed 6 bases from V and 4 bases from J; junction bases left unmatched: 11. Germline lookup yields CDR1 SGHNT and CDR2 YYREEE (reference sequence). The CDR3 is 16 amino acids. This clonotype originated in an adult who was a healthcare worker with PCR-confirmed SARS-CoV-2 infection or an uninfected control (not recorded which). This sequence joins TRBV5-4 and TRBJ2-3; 10 bases agree with TRBD2. The sequenced sample was whole blood. The DNA of the CDR3 is TGTGCCAGCATCAAAGGCCCTAGCGGGGGCGCAGATACGCAGTATTTT. The encoded protein is CASIKGPSGGADTQYF.